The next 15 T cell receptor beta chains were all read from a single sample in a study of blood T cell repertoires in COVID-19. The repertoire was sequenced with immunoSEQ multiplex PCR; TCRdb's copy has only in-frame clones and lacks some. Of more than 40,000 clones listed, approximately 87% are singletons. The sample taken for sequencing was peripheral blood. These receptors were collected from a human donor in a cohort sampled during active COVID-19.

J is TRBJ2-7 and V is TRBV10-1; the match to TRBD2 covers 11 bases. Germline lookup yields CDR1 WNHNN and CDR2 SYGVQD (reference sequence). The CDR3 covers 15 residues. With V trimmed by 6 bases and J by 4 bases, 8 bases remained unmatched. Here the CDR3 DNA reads TGCGCCAGCAGACCCGGACTAGCGGGTTCGTACGAGCAGTACTTC. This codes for CASRPGLAGSYEQYF.

The CDR3 DNA reads as TGTGCCAGTACGCGTAGCGGGGGAAAAGAGACCCAGTACTTC. This gives the protein CASTRSGGKETQYF. The chain employs TRBV19 and TRBJ2-5; TRBD2 matches at 9 bases. V was clipped by 7 bases and J by 3 bases; unmatched bases: 6. The CDR3 has 14 amino acids. From germline, CDR1 is LNHDA and CDR2 SQIVND (reference sequence).

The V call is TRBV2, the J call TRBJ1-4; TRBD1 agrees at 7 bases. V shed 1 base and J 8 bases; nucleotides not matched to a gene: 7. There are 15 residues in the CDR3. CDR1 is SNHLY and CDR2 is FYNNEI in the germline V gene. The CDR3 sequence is CASSEERQGSEKLFF. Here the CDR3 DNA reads TGTGCCAGCAGTGAAGAAAGACAGGGTAGCGAAAAACTGTTTTTT.

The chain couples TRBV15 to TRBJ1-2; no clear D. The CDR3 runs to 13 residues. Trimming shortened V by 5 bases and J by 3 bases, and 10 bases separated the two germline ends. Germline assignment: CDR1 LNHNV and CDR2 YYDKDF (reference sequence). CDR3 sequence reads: CATSRESHYGYTF. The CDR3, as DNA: TGTGCCACCAGCCGGGAGAGCCACTATGGCTACACCTTC.

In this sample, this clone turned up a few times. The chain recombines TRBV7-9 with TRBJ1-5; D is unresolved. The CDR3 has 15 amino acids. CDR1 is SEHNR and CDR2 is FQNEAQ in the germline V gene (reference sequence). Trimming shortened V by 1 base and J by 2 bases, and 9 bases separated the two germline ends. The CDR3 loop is CASSLGGTRNQPQHF. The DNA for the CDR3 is TGTGCCAGCAGCTTAGGAGGAACGCGCAATCAGCCCCAGCATTTT.

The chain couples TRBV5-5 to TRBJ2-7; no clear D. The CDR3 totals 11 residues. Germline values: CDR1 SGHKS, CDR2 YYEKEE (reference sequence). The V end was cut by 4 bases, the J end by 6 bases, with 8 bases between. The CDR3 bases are TGTGCCAGCAGCATTAGTCTCGAGCAGTACTTC. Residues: CASSISLEQYF.

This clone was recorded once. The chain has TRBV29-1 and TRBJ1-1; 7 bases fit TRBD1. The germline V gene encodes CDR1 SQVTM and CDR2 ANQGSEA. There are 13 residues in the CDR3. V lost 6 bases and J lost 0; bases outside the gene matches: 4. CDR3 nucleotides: TGCAGCGTCAACAGGGGTGTGAACACTGAAGCTTTCTTT. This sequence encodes CSVNRGVNTEAFF. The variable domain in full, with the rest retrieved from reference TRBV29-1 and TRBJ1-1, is SAVISQKPSRDICQRGTSLTIQCQVDSQVTMMFWYRQQPGQSLTLIATANQGSEATYESGFVIDKFPISRPNLTFSTLTVSNMSPEDSSIYLCSVNRGVNTEAFFGQGTRLTVV.

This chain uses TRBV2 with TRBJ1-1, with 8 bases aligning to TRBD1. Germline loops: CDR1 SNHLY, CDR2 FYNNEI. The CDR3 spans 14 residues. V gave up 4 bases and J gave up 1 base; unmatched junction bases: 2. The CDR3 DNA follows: TGTGCCAGCAGTGGCGGGACAGGGAACACTGAAGCTTTCTTT. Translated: CASSGGTGNTEAFF.

CDR3 sequence: CAISDREGNSPLHF. The CDR3 coding sequence is TGTGCCATCAGTGACAGGGAAGGAAATTCACCCCTCCACTTT. The gene calls are TRBV10-3 and TRBJ1-6; TRBD1 might be the D (5 bases). Trimming pared 3 bases from V and 7 bases from J, leaving 10 bases between. CDR3 size: 14 residues. The germline V gene has CDR1 ENHRY and CDR2 SYGVKD.

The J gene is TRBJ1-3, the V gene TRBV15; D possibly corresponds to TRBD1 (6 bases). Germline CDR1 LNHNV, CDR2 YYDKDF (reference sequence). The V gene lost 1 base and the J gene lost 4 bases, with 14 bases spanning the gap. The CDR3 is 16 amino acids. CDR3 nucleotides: TGTGCCACCAGCAGAGGGGTGGCAGGGGAGGGAAACACCATATATTTT. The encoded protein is CATSRGVAGEGNTIYF.

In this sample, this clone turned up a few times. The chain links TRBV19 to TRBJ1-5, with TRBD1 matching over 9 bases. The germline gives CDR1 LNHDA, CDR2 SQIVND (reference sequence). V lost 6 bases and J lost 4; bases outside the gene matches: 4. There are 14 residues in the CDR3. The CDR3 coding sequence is TGTGCCAGTAGGGCGGACAGGGGAAATCAGCCCCAGCATTTT. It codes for CASRADRGNQPQHF.

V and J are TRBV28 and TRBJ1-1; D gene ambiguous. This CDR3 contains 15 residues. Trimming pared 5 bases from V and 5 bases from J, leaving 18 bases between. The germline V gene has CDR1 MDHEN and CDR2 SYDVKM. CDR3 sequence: CASSPPGVRDTEAFF. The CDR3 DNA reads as TGTGCCAGCAGTCCCCCCGGGGTAAGGGATACTGAAGCTTTCTTT.

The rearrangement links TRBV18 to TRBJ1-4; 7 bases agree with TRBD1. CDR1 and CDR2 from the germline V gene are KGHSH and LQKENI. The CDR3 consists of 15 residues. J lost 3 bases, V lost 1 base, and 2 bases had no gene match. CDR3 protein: CASSPQQGPNEKLFF. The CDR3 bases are TGTGCCAGCTCACCACAACAGGGGCCTAATGAAAAACTGTTTTTT.

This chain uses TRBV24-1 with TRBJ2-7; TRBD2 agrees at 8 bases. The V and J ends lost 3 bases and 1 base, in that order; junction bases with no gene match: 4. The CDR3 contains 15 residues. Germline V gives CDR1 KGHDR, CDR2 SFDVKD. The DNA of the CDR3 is TGTGCCACCAGTGATGCCGGGACTAGTTCCTACGAGCAGTACTTC. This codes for CATSDAGTSSYEQYF.

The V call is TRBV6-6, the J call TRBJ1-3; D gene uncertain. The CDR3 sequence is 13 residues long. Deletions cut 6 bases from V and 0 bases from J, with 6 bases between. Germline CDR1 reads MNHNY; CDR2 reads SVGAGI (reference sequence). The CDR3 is CASSPFSGNTIYF. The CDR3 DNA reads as TGTGCCAGCAGCCCGTTCTCTGGAAACACCATATATTTT.